This TCR beta chain appears in the sequencing data of a study of blood T cell repertoires in COVID-19. About the study: Sample material is recorded as cDNA or gDNA derived from T cells, B-cell-depleted T cells, or PBMCs.

The J segment lost 2 bases and the V segment lost 3 bases, leaving 8 bases of the junction unmatched. Germline loops: CDR1 WSHSY, CDR2 SAAADI. The CDR3 has 16 amino acids. Under the authors' procedure: Amplification with reference gene primers provided the estimates of nucleated cell counts. The assay was immunoSEQ multiplex PCR, and TCRdb's table has in-frame clones only and misses some. V and J calls and clone size are copied from that table; D and trimming were computed from the DNA. Counted here are about 90,000 clones, approximately 75% occurring once; the ten biggest clones make up 14%. V is TRBV10-2 and J is TRBJ2-5; TRBD2 matches at 8 bases. This receptor was identified in a woman older than 75 with acute or convalescent COVID-19. The sequenced sample was peripheral blood. CDR3 in DNA: TGCGCCAGCAGTGAACGAGCGGGGGCACGTCAAGAGACCCAGTACTTC. Amino acids: CASSERAGARQETQYF.